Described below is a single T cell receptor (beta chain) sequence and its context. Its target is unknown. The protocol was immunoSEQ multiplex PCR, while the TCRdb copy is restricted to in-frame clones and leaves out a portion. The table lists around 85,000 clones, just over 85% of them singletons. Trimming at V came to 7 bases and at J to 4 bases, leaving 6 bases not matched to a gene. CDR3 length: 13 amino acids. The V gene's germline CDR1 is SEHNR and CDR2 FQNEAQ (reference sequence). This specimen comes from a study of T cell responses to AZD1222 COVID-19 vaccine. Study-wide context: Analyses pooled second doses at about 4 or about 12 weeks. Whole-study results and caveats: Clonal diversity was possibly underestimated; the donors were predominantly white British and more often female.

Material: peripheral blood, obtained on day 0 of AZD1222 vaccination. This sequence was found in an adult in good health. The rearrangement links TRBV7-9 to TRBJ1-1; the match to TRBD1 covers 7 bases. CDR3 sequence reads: CASTRQGATEAFF. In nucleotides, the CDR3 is TGTGCCAGCACCCGACAGGGTGCCACTGAAGCTTTCTTT.